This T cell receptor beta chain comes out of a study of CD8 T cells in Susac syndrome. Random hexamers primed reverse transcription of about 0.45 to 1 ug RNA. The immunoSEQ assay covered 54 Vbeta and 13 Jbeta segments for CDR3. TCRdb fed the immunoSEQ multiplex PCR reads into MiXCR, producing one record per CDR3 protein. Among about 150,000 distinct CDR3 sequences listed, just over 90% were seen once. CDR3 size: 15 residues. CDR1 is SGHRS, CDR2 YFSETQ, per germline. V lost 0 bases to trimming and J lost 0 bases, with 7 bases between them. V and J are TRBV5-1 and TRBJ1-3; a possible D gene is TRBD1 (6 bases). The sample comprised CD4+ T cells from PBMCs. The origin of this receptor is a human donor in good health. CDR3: CASSLDRASGNTIYF. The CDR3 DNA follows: TGCGCCAGCAGCTTGGACAGGGCCTCTGGAAACACCATATATTTT.